The T cell receptor beta chain described here comes from a study of blood T cells in healthy people across ages. Study results and caveats: Estimated diversity that came from one million T cells was considered an underestimate. While age rose, TCR beta diversity per million T cells dropped in a roughly linear way.

Next came a second PCR, run for about 7 to 12 cycles, which used a sample-barcoded 5' primer along with a J-beta primer mix. Using its own MiXCR run on the 5' RACE reads, TCRdb lists one record per CDR3 protein. This table holds about 580,000 distinct CDR3 sequences, 47% found once. Donors were healthy Caucasian individuals from Russia aged roughly 6 to 100. No fewer than 5.5 micrograms of total RNA were isolated from every sample. Comments on this clonotype: Its antigen remains unknown.

CDR3 size: 16 residues. The germline CDR1 and CDR2 sequences are DFQATT and SNEGSKA (reference sequence). The ends were cut back, 2 bases at V and 1 base at J, with 16 bases in the middle. The chain links TRBV20-1 to TRBJ2-3; D is possibly TRBD1 (5 bases). This receptor was taken from an elderly man in good health. What was sequenced was blood. The CDR3 DNA reads TGCAGTGCTAGACCGTCAGGGATAAGGGGCACAGATACGCAGTATTTT. Translation: CSARPSGIRGTDTQYF.